The text below deals with one T cell receptor (beta chain). The antigen is not known. The sample originates from a study of T cell responses to AZD1222 COVID-19 vaccine. The CDR3 extends over 14 amino acids. Looked up from germline, CDR1 is MGHRA and CDR2 is YSYEKL. J was trimmed by 6 bases and V by 5 bases; bases with no gene match: 6. Some clones are missing from TCRdb's copy, which holds only in-frame ones; the method was immunoSEQ multiplex PCR. The sample yields approximately 110,000 clones, around 87% seen once. Findings and caveats of the study: Baseline seropositivity characterized only a handful of AZD1222 recipients. Clonal diversity was possibly underestimated, and the donors were mostly white British, with more females. Vaccine-associated CD4 TCRs spanned spike, dominant at 160-218 and 743-854.

This sample comprised peripheral blood, obtained 28 days after the second AZD1222 dose. V is TRBV4-1 and J is TRBJ2-2; the match to TRBD2 covers 7 bases. The TCR was taken from an adult who received the AZD1222 COVID-19 vaccine. Here the CDR3 reads CASSLPGGSGELFF. The CDR3 DNA sequence: TGCGCCAGCAGCTTACCGGGAGGTTCCGGGGAGCTGTTTTTT.